The 28 T cell receptor beta chains presented below share a single source sample, sequenced in a study of shared clonotypes between healthy human individuals. Data came from immunoSEQ multiplex PCR; TCRdb stores just in-frame clones and leaves some out. Altogether about 2.4 million clones are present, approximately 94% being singletons, with the ten largest covering around 0.37%. Sequenced input: naive CD4+ T cells from PBMCs. Subset specified: CD45RA+ positively selected. The receptors here all came from a young man in good health. Some clones in this sample may be carry-over from other donors' samples.

This chain connects TRBV2 to TRBJ1-5; D possibly corresponds to TRBD1 (6 bases). The V and J ends lost 7 bases and 4 bases respectively, with 11 bases between them. Germline V lookup: CDR1 SNHLY, CDR2 FYNNEI. The CDR3 sequence is 13 residues long. The CDR3 DNA reads TGTGCCAGCAAAACAGGGTTTAATCAGCCCCAGCATTTT. Its translation is CASKTGFNQPQHF.

In this sample, this clone turned up once. V usage is TRBV6-4 and J usage is TRBJ2-7, with D possibly TRBD1 on 6 matching bases. The CDR3 extends over 13 amino acids. Trimming left V 4 bases short and J 3 bases short, with 10 bases between. The germline CDR1 and CDR2 sequences are MRHNA and SNTAGT. The CDR3 sequence is CASSVRRGYEQYF. The CDR3 nucleotides are TGTGCCAGCAGTGTTCGCAGGGGCTACGAGCAGTACTTC.

This chain links TRBV5-1 with TRBJ1-1, with D uncertain. Trimming took 2 bases from V and 2 from J, leaving 13 bases between them. CDR3 size: 15 residues. CDR1 SGHRS and CDR2 YFSETQ come from the germline V gene. CDR3 sequence reads: CASSFSGFPNTEAFF. In DNA form, the CDR3 reads TGCGCCAGCAGCTTCTCAGGATTCCCCAACACTGAAGCTTTCTTT.

The chain employs TRBV28 and TRBJ2-1, with 8 positions matching TRBD1. CDR3 size: 15 residues. The V gene's germline CDR1 is MDHEN and CDR2 SYDVKM. The junction had 7 bases not matched to a gene; V was cut back by 7 bases and J by 2 bases. CDR3 sequence (DNA): TGTGCCAGCAAGCTCCGGGACAGGCCCTACAATGAGCAGTTCTTC. This gives the protein CASKLRDRPYNEQFF.

J is TRBJ2-2 and V is TRBV18; D uncertain. V gave up 2 bases and J gave up 3 bases, with 7 bases separating them. Germline CDR1 and CDR2: KGHSH and LQKENI. The CDR3 runs to 14 residues. The CDR3 nucleotides are TGTGCCAGCTCACCATCTTCGGACACCGGGGAGCTGTTTTTT. Its translation: CASSPSSDTGELFF.

This chain connects TRBV5-4 to TRBJ1-1, with TRBD1 as a possible D gene (5 bases). The germline V and J ends were trimmed by 4 bases and 1 base, with 14 bases remaining between them. The CDR3 has 15 residues. Germline loops: CDR1 SGHNT, CDR2 YYREEE (reference sequence). The CDR3 reads CASSPWVGANTEAFF. CDR3 nucleotides: TGTGCCAGCAGCCCCTGGGTCGGGGCGAACACTGAAGCTTTCTTT.

This sequence joins TRBV5-1 and TRBJ2-7; TRBD2 agrees at 10 bases. Looked up from germline, CDR1 is SGHRS and CDR2 is YFSETQ. The J segment lost 3 bases and the V segment lost 2 bases, leaving 8 bases of the junction unmatched. The length of the CDR3 is 16 residues. The CDR3 sequence: CASSFGMLAGVYEQYF. The CDR3 nucleotides are TGCGCCAGCAGCTTTGGGATGCTAGCGGGAGTCTACGAGCAGTACTTC.

V usage is TRBV19 and J usage is TRBJ1-5; D is unclear. Germline loops: CDR1 LNHDA, CDR2 SQIVND (reference sequence). The CDR3 consists of 13 residues. Trimming removed 4 bases from V and 3 bases from J, with 7 bases in between. The CDR3 loop reads CASSTDSNQPQHF. The CDR3, as DNA: TGTGCCAGTAGTACGGACTCCAATCAGCCCCAGCATTTT.

This clone was counted a single time. The chain links TRBV25-1 to TRBJ2-1, with TRBD2 identical over 11 bases. Germline CDR1 MGHDK, CDR2 SYGVNS. The V gene end was trimmed by 6 bases and the J gene end by 5 bases; junction bases not matched to a gene: 3. The CDR3 totals 14 residues. CDR3 residues: CASRTSGSHNEQFF. The CDR3 nucleotides read TGTGCCAGCAGAACTAGCGGGAGTCACAATGAGCAGTTCTTC.

The chain links TRBV28 to TRBJ1-2, with D tentatively TRBD1 (6 bases). Trimming took 7 bases from V and 5 from J, leaving 20 bases between them. This CDR3 spans 15 amino acids. Per germline, CDR1 MDHEN and CDR2 SYDVKM. CDR3 sequence reads: CASTLTGGPGYGYTF. DNA of the CDR3: TGTGCCAGCACCCTCACGGGGGGGCCCGGGTATGGCTACACCTTC.

This clone has just one count. This chain connects TRBV5-1 to TRBJ1-1; unclear D gene. Trimming took 4 bases from V and 5 from J, leaving 15 bases between them. The CDR3 has 14 residues. Germline lookup yields CDR1 SGHRS and CDR2 YFSETQ. CDR3 sequence: CASSPARGWTEAFF. The CDR3 DNA sequence: TGCGCCAGCAGCCCAGCCCGGGGTTGGACTGAAGCTTTCTTT.

The chain combines TRBV9 with TRBJ2-5; TRBD2 aligns across 9 bases. V was clipped by 0 bases and J by 5 bases; unmatched bases: 8. Germline V gives CDR1 SGDLS, CDR2 YYNGEE. The CDR3 consists of 16 residues. The DNA of the CDR3 is TGTGCCAGCAGCGTAGGAGTCGGCGGGAGGGCCGAGACCCAGTACTTC. Translated, it gives CASSVGVGGRAETQYF.

The chain couples TRBV6-6 to TRBJ2-1, with D perhaps assigned TRBD1 or TRBD2 (5 bases each). Trimming took 0 bases from V and 9 from J, leaving 18 bases between them. CDR1 is MNHNY, CDR2 SVGAGI, per germline (reference sequence). The CDR3 has 16 amino acids. This chain's CDR3 is CASSYSLATRGGEQFF. CDR3 DNA: TGTGCCAGCAGTTACTCGTTAGCGACAAGGGGCGGTGAGCAGTTCTTC.

A word on this clone: The same CDR3 can be traced to other DNA sequences in this sample. The gene calls are TRBV7-2 and TRBJ1-3; D call uncertain. Between the trimmed V and J ends, which lost 11 bases and 0 bases, there was a span of 14 bases. CDR3 length: 14 amino acids. The germline V gene encodes CDR1 SGHTA and CDR2 FQGNSA. CDR3 loop: CAGSSGNSGNTIYF. In DNA form, the CDR3 reads TGTGCCGGATCGTCTGGGAACTCTGGAAACACCATATATTTT.

Turning to this clone: The same CDR3 can be traced to other DNA sequences in this sample. The chain employs TRBV18 and TRBJ2-6; D is ambiguous. This CDR3 contains 13 residues. Germline V CDR1 and CDR2: KGHSH, LQKENI. The V gene lost 3 bases and the J gene lost 4 bases, with 4 bases spanning the gap. CDR3 DNA: TGTGCCAGCTCACCGGCCGGGGCCAACGTCCTGACTTTC. The encoded protein is CASSPAGANVLTF.

The chain joins TRBV7-3 to TRBJ2-5; D remains ambiguous. Trimming removed 1 base at V and 4 bases at J, with 10 bases between. The CDR3 has 14 amino acids. In germline, CDR1 is SGHTA, CDR2 FQGTGA. The CDR3 region is CASSLSQEGETQYF. In nucleotides, the CDR3 is TGTGCCAGCAGCTTAAGTCAGGAAGGAGAGACCCAGTACTTC. Full variable domain (missing parts from reference TRBV7-3 and TRBJ2-5): GAGVSQTPSNKVTEKGKYVELRCDPISGHTALYWYRQSLGQGPEFLIYFQGTGAADDSGLPNDRFFAVRPEGSVSTLKIQRTERGDSAVYLCASSLSQEGETQYFGPGTRLLVL.

V gene TRBV28 combines with J gene TRBJ1-4; no clear D. V dropped 3 bases and J dropped 8 bases, with 13 bases sitting between them. The CDR3 loop spans 14 amino acids. CDR1 and CDR2 (germline): MDHEN, SYDVKM. CDR3 amino acids: CASSFVRQSEKLFF. The CDR3, as DNA: TGTGCCAGCAGTTTTGTCAGGCAGAGCGAAAAACTGTTTTTT.

The rearrangement links TRBV7-2 to TRBJ2-3; the D is unclear. The V gene's germline CDR1 is SGHTA and CDR2 FQGNSA. V was trimmed by 1 base and J by 0 bases, leaving 5 bases between them. The length of the CDR3 is 14 residues. Here the CDR3 DNA reads TGTGCCAGCAGCTTAGAATTCAGCACAGATACGCAGTATTTT. It codes for CASSLEFSTDTQYF.

Here the CDR3 reads CASSSATRPPAGYTF. The CDR3 region has the DNA TGTGCCAGCAGTTCCGCGACACGGCCGCCGGCTGGCTACACCTTC. V usage is TRBV27 and J usage is TRBJ1-2; D remains unclear. Germline CDR1 is MNHEY and CDR2 is SMNVEV (reference sequence). Trimming took off 4 bases at V and 7 bases at J, with 19 bases between the two ends. This CDR3 is 15 amino acids long.

The chain carries TRBV12-5 and TRBJ2-2; 8 bases agree with TRBD1. This CDR3 is 18 amino acids long. V lost 3 bases to trimming and J lost 5 bases; unmatched junction nucleotides: 14. CDR1 is LGHNT, CDR2 FRNRAP, per germline. CDR3 residues: CASGLGQGAPNYTGELFF. The CDR3 nucleotides are TGTGCTAGTGGTTTAGGGCAGGGGGCGCCGAATTATACCGGGGAGCTGTTTTTT. The full variable domain, completed using reference TRBV12-5 and TRBJ2-2, is DARVTQTPRHKVTEMGQEVTMRCQPILGHNTVFWYRQTMMQGLELLAYFRNRAPLDDSGMPKDRFSAEMPDATLATLKIQPSEPRDSAVYFCASGLGQGAPNYTGELFFGEGSRLTVL.

J is TRBJ2-5 and V is TRBV7-2, with a weak D call TRBD1 (5 bases). This CDR3 comprises 13 residues. Germline lookup yields CDR1 SGHTA and CDR2 FQGNSA. Trimming left V 5 bases short and J 5 bases short, with 12 bases between. Written as DNA, the CDR3 is TGTGCCAGCAGCCAGGGCAACGTGGAGACCCAGTACTTC. Protein: CASSQGNVETQYF.

The chain is built from TRBV4-3 and TRBJ1-5; 8 bases agree with TRBD1. The V segment lost 0 bases and the J segment 6 bases; nucleotides outside the gene matches: 4. CDR1 is LGHNA, CDR2 YSLEER, per germline. The CDR3 has 15 residues. The CDR3 reads CASSQDAGGSQPQHF. In DNA, the CDR3 is TGCGCCAGCAGCCAAGACGCAGGGGGCTCTCAGCCCCAGCATTTT.

V is TRBV2 and J is TRBJ1-2; no clear D. The CDR3 is made up of 13 amino acids. V lost 1 base and J lost 2, with 5 bases in between. Germline values: CDR1 SNHLY, CDR2 FYNNEI. This CDR3 reads CASSEGENYGYTF. For the CDR3, the DNA is TGTGCCAGCAGTGAAGGGGAGAACTATGGCTACACCTTC.

The chain couples TRBV7-9 to TRBJ2-1; TRBD2 matches at 7 bases. This CDR3 has 15 residues. V lost 5 bases to trimming and J lost 5 bases; unmatched junction nucleotides: 9. The germline gives CDR1 SEHNR, CDR2 FQNEAQ (reference sequence). The CDR3 coding sequence is TGTGCCAGCAGCCCCGGGGGTAGCGGGCACAATGAGCAGTTCTTC. Translation gives CASSPGGSGHNEQFF.

The rearrangement links TRBV5-4 to TRBJ1-6; D is perhaps TRBD1 (6 bases). The germline V and J ends were trimmed by 5 bases and 6 bases, with 18 bases remaining between them. This CDR3 contains 16 residues. Germline CDR1 is SGHNT and CDR2 is YYREEE (reference sequence). CDR3 loop: CASSPGGRSGNSPLHF. The CDR3 nucleotides are TGTGCCAGCAGTCCGGGGGGCCGGAGTGGTAATTCACCCCTCCACTTT.

Only one count was recorded for this clone. The CDR3 DNA follows: TGTGCCAGCAGTAGGACGGGAGGGCTGCAGACCCAGTACTTC. This translates into CASSRTGGLQTQYF. The rearrangement links TRBV28 to TRBJ2-5; 8 bases fit TRBD2. Germline CDR1 MDHEN, CDR2 SYDVKM. This CDR3 is built from 14 residues. The V segment lost 5 bases and the J segment 6 bases; nucleotides outside the gene matches: 8.

Regarding this clone: The same CDR3 also results from other DNA sequences found in this sample. The rearrangement joins TRBV7-9 to TRBJ2-1; D remains unclear. The CDR3 spans 12 residues. V was pared by 2 bases and J by 3 bases, with 2 bases between. The germline gives CDR1 SEHNR, CDR2 FQNEAQ (reference sequence). CDR3 coding DNA: TGTGCCAGCAGCTTAAGCTACAATGAGCAGTTCTTC. It specifies CASSLSYNEQFF.

The chain is built from TRBV7-9 and TRBJ2-3; D remains unclear. V shed 2 bases and J shed 10 bases, with 13 bases lying between them. The length of the CDR3 is 13 residues. Germline CDR1 SEHNR, CDR2 FQNEAQ (reference sequence). In DNA form, the CDR3 reads TGTGCCAGCAGCTTAAAACTGGAGAGTTCGCAGTATTTT. Its translation is CASSLKLESSQYF.